The next 5 T cell receptor beta chains were all read from a single sample in a study of blood T cell repertoires in COVID-19. Libraries were prepared by immunoSEQ multiplex PCR; TCRdb keeps only in-frame clonotypes and omits some of them. The sample gives about 80,000 clones, about four fifths of which show up once; approximately 12% is in the top ten. Sequenced: peripheral blood. Source of these receptors: a man aged 80 or over with acute or convalescent COVID-19.

V gene TRBV18 combines with J gene TRBJ2-1, with a weak D call TRBD2 (5 bases). This CDR3 comprises 14 residues. Germline CDR1 and CDR2: KGHSH and LQKENI. V was shortened by 0 bases and J by 4 bases, with 7 bases between the two germline ends. This chain's CDR3 is CASSPPTGYNEQFF. CDR3 nucleotides: TGTGCCAGCTCACCACCGACGGGATACAATGAGCAGTTCTTC.

The rearrangement links TRBV5-6 to TRBJ1-2, with D perhaps TRBD1 (6 bases). This CDR3 comprises 15 residues. Trimming stripped 4 bases from V and 8 bases from J, with 21 bases between. Germline-derived CDR1 and CDR2 are SGHDT and YYEEEE. The CDR3, as DNA: TGTGCCAGCAGCCCCCCCGGGGGGAGGGGGGGCGGCTACACCTTC. As protein: CASSPPGGRGGGYTF.

The rearrangement links TRBV29-1 to TRBJ1-6; possibly TRBD1 for D (5 bases). The CDR3 runs to 13 residues. Trimming took 4 bases from V and 6 from J, leaving 10 bases between them. The germline gives CDR1 SQVTM, CDR2 ANQGSEA. Here the CDR3 DNA reads TGCAGCGTTGGTGAGGGACTTAATTCACCCCTCCACTTT. Encoded protein: CSVGEGLNSPLHF.

This rearrangement joins TRBV7-9 to TRBJ2-7, with 10 bases that match TRBD1. V shed 2 bases, J shed 7 bases, and the junction held 5 bases outside the gene matches. The CDR3 length is 14 residues. Germline V gene sequence: CDR1 SEHNR, CDR2 FQNEAQ (reference sequence). CDR3 bases: TGTGCCAGCAGCTTATCGGACAGGGGGGGTGAGCAGTACTTC. Translated, it gives CASSLSDRGGEQYF.

This chain uses TRBV10-3 with TRBJ2-5; D possibly corresponds to TRBD2 (5 bases). This CDR3 has 16 residues. Germline assignment: CDR1 ENHRY and CDR2 SYGVKD. Trimming took off 0 bases at V and 7 bases at J, with 18 bases between the two ends. The CDR3 sequence: CAISESRAREWWTQYF. The CDR3 nucleotides are TGTGCCATCAGTGAGTCGAGGGCTAGAGAGTGGTGGACCCAGTACTTC.